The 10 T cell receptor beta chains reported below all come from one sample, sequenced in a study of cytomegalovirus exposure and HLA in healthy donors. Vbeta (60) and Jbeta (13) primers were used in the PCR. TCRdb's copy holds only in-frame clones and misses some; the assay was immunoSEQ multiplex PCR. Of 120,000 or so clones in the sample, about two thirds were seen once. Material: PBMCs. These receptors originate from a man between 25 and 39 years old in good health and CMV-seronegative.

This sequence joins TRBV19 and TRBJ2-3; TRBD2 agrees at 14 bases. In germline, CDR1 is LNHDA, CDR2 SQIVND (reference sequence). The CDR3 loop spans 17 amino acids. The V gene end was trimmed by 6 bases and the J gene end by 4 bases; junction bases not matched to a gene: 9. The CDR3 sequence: CASSGTSGGAGSDTQYF. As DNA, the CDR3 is TGTGCCAGTAGCGGGACTAGCGGGGGAGCAGGTTCAGATACGCAGTATTTT.

This CDR3 is CASVGGLDYEQYF. The CDR3 DNA reads TGTGCCAGCGTGGGGGGGCTCGACTACGAGCAGTACTTC. This chain links TRBV27 with TRBJ2-7, with D perhaps TRBD2 (7 bases). V was pared by 8 bases and J by 3 bases, with 14 bases between. This CDR3 has 13 amino acids. CDR1 and CDR2 from the germline V gene are MNHEY and SMNVEV (reference sequence).

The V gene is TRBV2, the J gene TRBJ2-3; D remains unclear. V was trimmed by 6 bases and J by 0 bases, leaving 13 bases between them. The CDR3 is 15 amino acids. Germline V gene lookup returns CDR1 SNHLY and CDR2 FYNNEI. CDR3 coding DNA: TGTGCCAGCAGCCCACTTCAGACAAGCACAGATACGCAGTATTTT. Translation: CASSPLQTSTDTQYF.

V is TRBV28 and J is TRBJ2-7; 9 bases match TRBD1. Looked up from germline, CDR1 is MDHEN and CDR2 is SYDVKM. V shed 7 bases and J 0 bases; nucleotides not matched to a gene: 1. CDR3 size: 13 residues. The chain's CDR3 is CASTDRGSYEQYF. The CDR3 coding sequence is TGTGCCAGCACGGACAGGGGCTCCTACGAGCAGTACTTC.

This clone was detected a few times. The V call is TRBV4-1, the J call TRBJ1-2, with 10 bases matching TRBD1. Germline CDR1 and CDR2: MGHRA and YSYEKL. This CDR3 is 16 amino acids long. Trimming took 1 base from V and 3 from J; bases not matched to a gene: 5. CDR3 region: CASSQARDRGYYGYTF. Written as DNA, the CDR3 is TGCGCCAGCAGCCAAGCCCGGGACAGGGGCTACTATGGCTACACCTTC.

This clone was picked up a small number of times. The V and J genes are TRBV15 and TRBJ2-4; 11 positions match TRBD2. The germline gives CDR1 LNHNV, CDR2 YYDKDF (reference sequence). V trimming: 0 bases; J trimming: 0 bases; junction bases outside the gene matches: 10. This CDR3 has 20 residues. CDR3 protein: CATSRDVRIAGGGAKNIQYF. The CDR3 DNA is TGTGCCACCAGCAGAGACGTGAGAATAGCGGGGGGGGGAGCCAAAAACATTCAGTACTTC.

In DNA form, the CDR3 reads TGTGCCAGCAGCGTAGGTACAGGGATGACCTACGAGCAGTACTTC. Its translation: CASSVGTGMTYEQYF. This chain joins TRBV9 and TRBJ2-5; D may be TRBD1 (6 bases). The better agreement between TRBJ2-7 and the DNA end casts doubt on the J call. The germline CDR1 and CDR2 sequences are SGDLS and YYNGEE. This CDR3 has 15 amino acids.

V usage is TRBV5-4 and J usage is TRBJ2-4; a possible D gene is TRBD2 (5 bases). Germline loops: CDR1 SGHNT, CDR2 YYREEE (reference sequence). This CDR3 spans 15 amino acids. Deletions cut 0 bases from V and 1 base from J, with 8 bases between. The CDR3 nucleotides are TGTGCCAGCAGCTTGGGGGGAGTGGCCAAAAACATTCAGTACTTC. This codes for CASSLGGVAKNIQYF.

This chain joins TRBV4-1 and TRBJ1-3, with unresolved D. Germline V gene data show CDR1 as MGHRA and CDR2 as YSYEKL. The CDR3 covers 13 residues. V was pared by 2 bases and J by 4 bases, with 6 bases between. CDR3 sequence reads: CASSQLQGNTIYF. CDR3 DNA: TGCGCCAGCAGCCAACTACAGGGAAACACCATATATTTT.

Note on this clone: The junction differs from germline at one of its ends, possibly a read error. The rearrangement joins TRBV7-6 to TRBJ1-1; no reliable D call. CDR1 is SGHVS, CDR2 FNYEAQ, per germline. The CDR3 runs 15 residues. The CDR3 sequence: CASGLSGAMNTEAFF. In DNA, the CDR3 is TGTGCCAGCGGCTTAAGCGGCGCGATGAACACTGAAGCTTTCTTT.